This T cell receptor (beta chain) stems from a study of blood T cell repertoires in COVID-19. Looking at the study overall: T cells, B-cell-depleted T cells, or PBMCs supplied cDNA or gDNA.

The CDR3 loop spans 14 amino acids. Germline CDR1 MDHEN, CDR2 SYDVKM. Between the trimmed V and J ends, which lost 7 bases and 4 bases, there was a span of 16 bases. Clones were sequenced by immunoSEQ multiplex PCR, and TCRdb holds only the in-frame ones, with some missing. The data contain 130,000 or so clones, around nine tenths of them singletons. V is TRBV28 and J is TRBJ1-1, with a weak D call TRBD1 (5 bases). Sequences were obtained from peripheral blood. This TCR was recovered from a woman aged 60-75 years with acute or convalescent COVID-19. This CDR3 reads CASNMGGAFTEAFF. The CDR3, as DNA: TGTGCCAGCAACATGGGAGGGGCATTCACTGAAGCTTTCTTT.